The T cell receptor (beta chain) under discussion was sequenced for a study of blood T cell repertoires in COVID-19. As for the study in general: Some COVID-19 samples were acute and others convalescent; all came from the United States, Italy and Spain. Sources were T cells, B-cell-depleted T cells, or PBMCs; the material itself was cDNA or gDNA.

The length of the CDR3 is 15 residues. CDR1 and CDR2 from the germline V gene are ENHRY and SYGVKD. V shed 4 bases, J shed 4 bases, and the junction held 8 bases outside the gene matches. Methods used by the authors: Using reference gene primer amplification, nucleated cell counts were estimated. Libraries were prepared by immunoSEQ multiplex PCR; TCRdb keeps only in-frame clonotypes and omits some of them. The V and J calls and the clone size are those of that table, but D and trimming were determined from the DNA. The sample consists of 150,000 to 200,000 clones, 70% to 90% of them appearing once. The sequence was collected from a man between 18 and 29 years old who had recovered from COVID-19. Sequencing was performed on peripheral blood. This chain uses TRBV10-3 with TRBJ1-2, with 8 bases that match TRBD1. CDR3 sequence reads: CAISGSGQEIYGYTF. The CDR3 DNA follows: TGTGCCATCAGTGGGTCGGGACAGGAGATCTATGGCTACACCTTC.